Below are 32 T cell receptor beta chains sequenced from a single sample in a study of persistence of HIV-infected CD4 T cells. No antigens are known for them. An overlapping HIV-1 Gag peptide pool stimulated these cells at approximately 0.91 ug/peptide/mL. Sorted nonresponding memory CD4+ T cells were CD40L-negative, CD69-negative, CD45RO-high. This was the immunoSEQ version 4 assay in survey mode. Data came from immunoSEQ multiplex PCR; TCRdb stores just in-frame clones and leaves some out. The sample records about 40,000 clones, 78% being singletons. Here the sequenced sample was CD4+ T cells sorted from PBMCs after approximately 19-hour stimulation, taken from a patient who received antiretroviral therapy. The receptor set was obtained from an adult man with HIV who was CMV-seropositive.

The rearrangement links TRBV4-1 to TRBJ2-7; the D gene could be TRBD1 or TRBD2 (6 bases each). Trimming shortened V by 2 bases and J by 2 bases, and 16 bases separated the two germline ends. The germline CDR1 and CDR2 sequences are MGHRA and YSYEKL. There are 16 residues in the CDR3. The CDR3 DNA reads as TGCGCCAGCAGCCAACAAGGCCGGGGGCCTACCTACGAGCAGTACTTC. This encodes CASSQQGRGPTYEQYF.

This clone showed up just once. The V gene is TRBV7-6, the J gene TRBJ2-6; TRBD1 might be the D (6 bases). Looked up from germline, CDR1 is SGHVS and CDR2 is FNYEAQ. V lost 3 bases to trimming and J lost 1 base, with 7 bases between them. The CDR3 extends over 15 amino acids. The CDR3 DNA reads TGTGCCAGCAGCTTCAGGGGATCTGGGGCCAACGTCCTGACTTTC. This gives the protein CASSFRGSGANVLTF.

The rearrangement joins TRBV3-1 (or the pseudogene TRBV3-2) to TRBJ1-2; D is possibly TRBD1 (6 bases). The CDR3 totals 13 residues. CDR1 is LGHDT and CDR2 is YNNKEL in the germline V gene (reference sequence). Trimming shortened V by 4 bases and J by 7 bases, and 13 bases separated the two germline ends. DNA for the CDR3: TGTGCCAGCAGCCGACAGGAGGTTCCTGGCTACACCTTC. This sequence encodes CASSRQEVPGYTF.

CDR3 coding DNA: TGTGCCAGTGGGACAGGGGACCCCTCCAGCTCCTACGAGCAGTACTTC. This sequence encodes CASGTGDPSSSYEQYF. This chain uses TRBV19 with TRBJ2-7, with 10 nucleotides matching TRBD1. J gave up 0 bases and V 8 bases, and 10 bases lay outside the gene matches. Per the germline V gene, CDR1 is LNHDA and CDR2 is SQIVND (reference sequence). The CDR3 totals 16 residues.

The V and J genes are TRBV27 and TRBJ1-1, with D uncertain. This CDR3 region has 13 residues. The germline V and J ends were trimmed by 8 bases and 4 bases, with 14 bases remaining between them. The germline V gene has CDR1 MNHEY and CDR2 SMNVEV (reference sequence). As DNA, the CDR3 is TGTGCCAGCTCAATTACTGTGGGCACTGAAGCTTTCTTT. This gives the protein CASSITVGTEAFF.

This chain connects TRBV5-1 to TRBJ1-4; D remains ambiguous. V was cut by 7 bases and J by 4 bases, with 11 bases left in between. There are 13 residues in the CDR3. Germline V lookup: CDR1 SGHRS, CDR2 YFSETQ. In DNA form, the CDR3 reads TGCGCCAGCTCCCTTGCCCATAATGAAAAACTGTTTTTT. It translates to CASSLAHNEKLFF.

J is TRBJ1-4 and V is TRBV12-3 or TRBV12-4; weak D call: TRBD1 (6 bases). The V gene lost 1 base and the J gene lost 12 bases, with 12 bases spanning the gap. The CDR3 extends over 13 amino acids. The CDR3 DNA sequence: TGTGCCAGCAGTTTAGGGACAGCGGGGGAACTGTTTTTT. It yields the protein CASSLGTAGELFF.

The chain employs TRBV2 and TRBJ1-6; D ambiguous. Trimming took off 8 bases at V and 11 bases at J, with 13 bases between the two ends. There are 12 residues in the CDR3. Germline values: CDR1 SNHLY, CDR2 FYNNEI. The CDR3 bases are TGTGCCAGCTCACCTACCGACCCACCCCTCCACTTT. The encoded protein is CASSPTDPPLHF.

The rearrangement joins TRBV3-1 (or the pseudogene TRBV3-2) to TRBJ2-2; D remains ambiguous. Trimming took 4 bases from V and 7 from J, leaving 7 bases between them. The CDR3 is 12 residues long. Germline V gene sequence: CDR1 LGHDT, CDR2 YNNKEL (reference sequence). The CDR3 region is CASSPSFGELFF. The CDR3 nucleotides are TGTGCCAGCAGCCCGTCTTTCGGGGAGCTGTTTTTT.

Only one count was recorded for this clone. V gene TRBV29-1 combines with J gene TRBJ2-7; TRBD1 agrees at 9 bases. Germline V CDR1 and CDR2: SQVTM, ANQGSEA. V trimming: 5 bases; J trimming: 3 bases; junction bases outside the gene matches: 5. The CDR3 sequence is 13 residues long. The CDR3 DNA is TGCAGCGTTCCGGGACAGGGTGACTACGAGCAGTACTTC. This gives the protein CSVPGQGDYEQYF.

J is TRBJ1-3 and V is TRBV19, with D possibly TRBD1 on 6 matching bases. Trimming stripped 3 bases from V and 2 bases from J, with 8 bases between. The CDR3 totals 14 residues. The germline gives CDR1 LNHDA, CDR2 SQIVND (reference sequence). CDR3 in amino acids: CASSIQGPGNTIYF. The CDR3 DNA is TGTGCCAGTAGTATCCAGGGGCCTGGAAACACCATATATTTT.

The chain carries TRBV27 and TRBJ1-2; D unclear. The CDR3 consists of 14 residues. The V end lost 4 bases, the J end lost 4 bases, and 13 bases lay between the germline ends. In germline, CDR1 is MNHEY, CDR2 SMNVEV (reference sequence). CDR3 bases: TGTGCCAGCAGTTATCGGCGGGGTTCCTATGGCTACACCTTC. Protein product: CASSYRRGSYGYTF.

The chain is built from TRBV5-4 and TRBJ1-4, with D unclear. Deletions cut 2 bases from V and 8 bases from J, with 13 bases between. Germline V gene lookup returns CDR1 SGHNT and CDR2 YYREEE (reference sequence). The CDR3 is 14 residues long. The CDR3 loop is CASSFMGYKEKLFF. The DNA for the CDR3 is TGTGCCAGCAGCTTCATGGGGTACAAGGAAAAACTGTTTTTT. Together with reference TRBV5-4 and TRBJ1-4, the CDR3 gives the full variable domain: ETGVTQSPTHLIKTRGQQVTLRCSSQSGHNTVSWYQQALGQGPQFIFQYYREEENGRGNFPPRFSGLQFPNYSSELNVNALELDDSALYLCASSFMGYKEKLFFGSGTQLSVL.

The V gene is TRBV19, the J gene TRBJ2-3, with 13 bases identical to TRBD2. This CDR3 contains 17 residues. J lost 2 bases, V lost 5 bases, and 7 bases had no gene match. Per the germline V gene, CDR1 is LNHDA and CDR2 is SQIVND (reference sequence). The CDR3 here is CASSSGLAGPSTDTQYF. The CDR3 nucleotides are TGTGCCAGTAGTTCGGGACTAGCGGGACCTTCCACAGATACGCAGTATTTT.

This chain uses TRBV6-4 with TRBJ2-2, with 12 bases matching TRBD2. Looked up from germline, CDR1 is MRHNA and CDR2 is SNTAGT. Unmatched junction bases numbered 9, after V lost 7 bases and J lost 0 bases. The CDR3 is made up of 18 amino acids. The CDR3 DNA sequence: TGTGCCAGCACGCTAACTAGCGGGGGGCCGACGAACACCGGGGAGCTGTTTTTT. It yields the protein CASTLTSGGPTNTGELFF.

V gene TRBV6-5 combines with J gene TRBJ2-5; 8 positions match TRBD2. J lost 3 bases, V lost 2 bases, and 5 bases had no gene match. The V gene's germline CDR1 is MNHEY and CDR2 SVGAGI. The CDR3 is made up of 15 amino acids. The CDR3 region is CASSYGAGGKETQYF. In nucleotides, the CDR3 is TGTGCCAGCAGTTACGGGGCGGGGGGAAAAGAGACCCAGTACTTC.

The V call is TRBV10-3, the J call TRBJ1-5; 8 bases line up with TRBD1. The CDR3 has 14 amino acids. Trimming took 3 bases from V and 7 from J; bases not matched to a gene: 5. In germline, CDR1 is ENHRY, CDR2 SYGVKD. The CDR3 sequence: CAISDPQGGQPQHF. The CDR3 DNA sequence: TGTGCCATCAGTGACCCACAGGGGGGACAGCCCCAGCATTTT.

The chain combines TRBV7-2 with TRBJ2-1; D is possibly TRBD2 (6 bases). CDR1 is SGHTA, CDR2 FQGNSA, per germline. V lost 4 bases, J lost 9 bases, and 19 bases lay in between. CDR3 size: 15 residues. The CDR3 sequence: CASSSRVSVEGEQFF. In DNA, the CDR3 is TGTGCCAGCAGCTCGAGGGTTAGCGTGGAGGGTGAGCAGTTCTTC.

The CDR3 bases are TGTGCCAGCTCACTTACGGGTTACACAGATACGCAGTATTTT. As protein: CASSLTGYTDTQYF. V is TRBV18 and J is TRBJ2-3; unclear D gene. This CDR3 contains 14 residues. Germline CDR1 is KGHSH and CDR2 is LQKENI. V shed 4 bases and J shed 2 bases, with 10 bases lying between them.

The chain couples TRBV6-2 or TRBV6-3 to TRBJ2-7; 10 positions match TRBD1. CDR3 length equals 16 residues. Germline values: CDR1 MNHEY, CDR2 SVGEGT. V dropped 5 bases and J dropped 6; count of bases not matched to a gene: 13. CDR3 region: CASSLPSGTGVGEQYF. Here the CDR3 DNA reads TGTGCCAGCAGTCTTCCATCCGGGACAGGGGTAGGCGAGCAGTACTTC.

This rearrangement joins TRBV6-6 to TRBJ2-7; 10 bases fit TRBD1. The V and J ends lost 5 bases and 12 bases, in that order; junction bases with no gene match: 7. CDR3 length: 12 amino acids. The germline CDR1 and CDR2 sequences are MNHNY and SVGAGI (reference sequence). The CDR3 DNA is TGTGCCAGCAGTAACGACAGGGGGCGACGGTACTTC. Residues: CASSNDRGRRYF.

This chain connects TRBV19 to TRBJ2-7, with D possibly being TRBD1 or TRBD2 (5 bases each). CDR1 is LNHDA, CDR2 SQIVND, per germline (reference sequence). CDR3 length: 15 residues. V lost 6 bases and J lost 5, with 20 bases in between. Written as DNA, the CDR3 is TGTGCCAGTAGGACTCGGGGCGGCCTCCTCGACGAGCAGTACTTC. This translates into CASRTRGGLLDEQYF.

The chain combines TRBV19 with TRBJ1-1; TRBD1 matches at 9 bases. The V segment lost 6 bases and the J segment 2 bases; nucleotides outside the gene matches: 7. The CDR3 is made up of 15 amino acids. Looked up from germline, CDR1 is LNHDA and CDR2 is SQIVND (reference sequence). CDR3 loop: CASRILTGGNTEAFF. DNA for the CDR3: TGTGCCAGTAGGATCCTGACAGGGGGAAACACTGAAGCTTTCTTT.

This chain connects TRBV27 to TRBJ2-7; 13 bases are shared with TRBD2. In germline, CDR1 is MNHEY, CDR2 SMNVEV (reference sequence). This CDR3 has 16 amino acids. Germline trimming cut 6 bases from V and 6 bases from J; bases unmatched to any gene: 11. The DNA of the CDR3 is TGTGCCAGCAGGGGGACTAGCGGGGTCCCACACTCCGAGCAGTACTTC. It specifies CASRGTSGVPHSEQYF.

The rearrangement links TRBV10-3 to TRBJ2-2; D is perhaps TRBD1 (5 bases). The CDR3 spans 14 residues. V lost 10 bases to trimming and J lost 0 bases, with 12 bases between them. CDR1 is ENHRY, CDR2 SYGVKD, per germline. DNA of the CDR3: TGTGCCACCATACAGGCCACGAACACCGGGGAGCTGTTTTTT. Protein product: CATIQATNTGELFF.

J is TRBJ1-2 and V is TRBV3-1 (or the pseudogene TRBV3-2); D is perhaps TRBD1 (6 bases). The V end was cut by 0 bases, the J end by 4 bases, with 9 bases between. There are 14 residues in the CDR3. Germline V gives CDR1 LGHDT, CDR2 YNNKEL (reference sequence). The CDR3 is CASSQDDRFYGYTF. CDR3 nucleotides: TGTGCCAGCAGCCAAGATGACAGGTTCTATGGCTACACCTTC.

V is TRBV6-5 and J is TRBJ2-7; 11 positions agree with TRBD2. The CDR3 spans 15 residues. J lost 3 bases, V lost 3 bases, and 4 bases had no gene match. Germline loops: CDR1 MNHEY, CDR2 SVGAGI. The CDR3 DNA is TGTGCCAGCAGTTATAGCGGGAGGGCCCGCTACGAGCAGTACTTC. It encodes CASSYSGRARYEQYF.

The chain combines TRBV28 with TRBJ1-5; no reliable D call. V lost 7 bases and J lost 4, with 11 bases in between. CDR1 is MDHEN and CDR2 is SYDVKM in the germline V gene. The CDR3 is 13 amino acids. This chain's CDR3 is CASTSLGNQPQHF. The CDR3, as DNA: TGTGCCAGCACTTCCCTTGGGAATCAGCCCCAGCATTTT.

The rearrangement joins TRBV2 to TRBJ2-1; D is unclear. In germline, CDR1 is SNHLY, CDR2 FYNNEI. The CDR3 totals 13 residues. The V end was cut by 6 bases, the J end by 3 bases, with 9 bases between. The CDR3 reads CASSRAFYNEQFF. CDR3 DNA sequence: TGTGCCAGCAGCCGGGCCTTCTACAATGAGCAGTTCTTC.

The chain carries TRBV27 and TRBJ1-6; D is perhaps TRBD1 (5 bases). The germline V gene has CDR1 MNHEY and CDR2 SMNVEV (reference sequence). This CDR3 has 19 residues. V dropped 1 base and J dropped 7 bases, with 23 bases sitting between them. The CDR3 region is CASSLYPDSARYLNSPLHF. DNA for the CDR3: TGTGCCAGCAGTTTATATCCCGACAGCGCGAGGTACCTAAATTCACCCCTCCACTTT.

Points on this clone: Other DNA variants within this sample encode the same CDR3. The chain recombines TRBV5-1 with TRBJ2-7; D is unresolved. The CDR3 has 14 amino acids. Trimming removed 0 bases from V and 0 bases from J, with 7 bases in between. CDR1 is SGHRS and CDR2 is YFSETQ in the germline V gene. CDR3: CASSLAGSSYEQYF. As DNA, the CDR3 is TGCGCCAGCAGCTTGGCAGGTTCCTCCTACGAGCAGTACTTC.

The CDR3 spells CASSQDRWSPELPYEQYF. The DNA of the CDR3 is TGTGCCAGCAGCCAAGATCGGTGGTCACCAGAACTTCCCTACGAGCAGTACTTC. The chain recombines TRBV4-2 with TRBJ2-7; D gene uncertain. V lost 0 bases, J lost 2 bases, and 20 bases lay in between. The CDR3 loop spans 18 amino acids. Per the germline V gene, CDR1 is LGHNA and CDR2 is YNFKEQ.